These 19 T cell receptor beta chains came from one sample sequenced in a study of cytomegalovirus exposure and HLA in healthy donors. Profiling relied on immunoSEQ multiplex PCR, and the TCRdb table lists in-frame clones only, not all of them. The table lists almost 75,000 clones, about 85% of them singletons, with around 3% in the top ten. The sequenced sample consisted of PBMCs. The receptors come from a man aged 25-45 years in good health and CMV-seronegative.

The chain recombines TRBV5-5 with TRBJ2-1, with D tentatively TRBD2 (5 bases). The germline V and J ends were trimmed by 4 bases and 4 bases, with 9 bases remaining between them. This CDR3 has 13 residues. Germline V CDR1 and CDR2: SGHKS, YYEKEE (reference sequence). The CDR3 sequence: CASSPSLYNEQFF. The CDR3 coding sequence is TGTGCCAGCAGCCCTAGCCTTTACAATGAGCAGTTCTTC.

The genes are TRBV30 and TRBJ2-7; D call uncertain. Germline assignment: CDR1 GTSNPN and CDR2 SVGIG (reference sequence). V lost 2 bases and J 6 bases, leaving 11 bases between the germline ends. This CDR3 spans 12 amino acids. DNA for the CDR3: TGTGCCTGGAGTTTGAAATGGGGCGAGCAGTACGTC. Translated, it gives CAWSLKWGEQYV.

This sequence joins TRBV7-8 and TRBJ2-5; unclear D gene. The CDR3 loop spans 13 amino acids. Deletions cut 1 base from V and 7 bases from J, with 10 bases between. Germline V gives CDR1 SGHVS, CDR2 FQNEAQ. For the CDR3, the DNA is TGTGCCAGCAGCTTAGGAGACTTCGGGACCCAGTACTTC. This sequence encodes CASSLGDFGTQYF.

The J gene is TRBJ1-1, the V gene TRBV5-4, with D uncertain. Trimming shortened V by 1 base and J by 4 bases, and 8 bases separated the two germline ends. Per germline, CDR1 SGHNT and CDR2 YYREEE (reference sequence). This CDR3 has 13 residues. CDR3 protein: CASSLHRSTEAFF. In nucleotides, the CDR3 is TGTGCCAGCAGCTTGCACCGGTCCACTGAAGCTTTCTTT. Full variable domain (rest looked up from reference TRBV5-4 and TRBJ1-1): ETGVTQSPTHLIKTRGQQVTLRCSSQSGHNTVSWYQQALGQGPQFIFQYYREEENGRGNFPPRFSGLQFPNYSSELNVNALELDDSALYLCASSLHRSTEAFFGQGTRLTVV.

The chain uses TRBV19 and TRBJ1-1, with 9 bases aligning to TRBD1. Germline V lookup: CDR1 LNHDA, CDR2 SQIVND (reference sequence). V gave up 8 bases and J gave up 6 bases; unmatched junction bases: 4. This CDR3 has 12 amino acids. The CDR3 region has the DNA TGTGCCAGTCTCGACAGGGGGTCTGAAGCTTTCTTT. Translated: CASLDRGSEAFF. Supplemented by reference TRBV19 and TRBJ1-1, the full variable domain reads DGGITQSPKYLFRKEGQNVTLSCEQNLNHDAMYWYRQDPGQGLRLIYYSQIVNDFQKGDIAEGYSVSREKKESFPLTVTSAQKNPTAFYLCASLDRGSEAFFGQGTRLTVV.

DNA for the CDR3: TGCGCCAGCAGCCGCGCTAGGGACAGGGGCTACGAGCAGTACTTC. It encodes CASSRARDRGYEQYF. The chain employs TRBV4-1 and TRBJ2-7; 10 bases agree with TRBD1. The ends lost 4 bases at V and 3 bases at J; junction bases unmatched: 6. This CDR3 has 15 residues. Germline V gives CDR1 MGHRA, CDR2 YSYEKL.

CDR3 amino acids: CASSQGTLTNEKLFF. CDR3 nucleotide sequence: TGTGCCAGCAGCCAAGGGACACTTACTAATGAAAAACTGTTTTTT. The V gene is TRBV4-2, the J gene TRBJ1-4; perhaps TRBD1 as D (5 bases). Deletions cut 1 base from V and 2 bases from J, with 8 bases between. Per the germline V gene, CDR1 is LGHNA and CDR2 is YNFKEQ. The CDR3 consists of 15 residues.

The V and J genes are TRBV5-1 and TRBJ2-2, with D maybe TRBD1 (6 bases). Trimming shortened V by 3 bases and J by 6 bases, and 24 bases separated the two germline ends. The germline CDR1 and CDR2 sequences are SGHRS and YFSETQ. This CDR3 comprises 18 residues. In DNA, the CDR3 is TGCGCCAGCAGCTGGACCTACCTCCAGGGGTTGGTCTCCGGGGAGCTGTTTTTT. Translation: CASSWTYLQGLVSGELFF.

This chain joins TRBV10-3 and TRBJ2-5, with TRBD1 matching over 8 bases. The CDR3 runs to 14 residues. After removal of 0 bases from V and 5 bases from J, the junction contained 2 bases not matched to a gene. The germline CDR1 and CDR2 sequences are ENHRY and SYGVKD. DNA of the CDR3: TGTGCCATCAGTGAGTCCCGGACAGGGGAGACCCAGTACTTC. Translated, it gives CAISESRTGETQYF.

The gene calls are TRBV5-6 and TRBJ1-2; no clear D gene. Germline assignment: CDR1 SGHDT and CDR2 YYEEEE. CDR3 size: 13 residues. The germline V and J ends were trimmed by 0 bases and 4 bases, with 7 bases remaining between them. The DNA for the CDR3 is TGTGCCAGCAGCTTGGTTAATCCCTATGGCTACACCTTC. Its protein product is CASSLVNPYGYTF.

Remarks on this clone: Mismatch with germline at one junction end may stem from a read error. The CDR3 is CAWIKATRELFF. DNA for the CDR3: TGTGCCTGGATCAAAGCCACCCGGGAGCTGTTTTTT. The chain recombines TRBV30 with TRBJ2-2; D uncertain. The CDR3 has 12 residues. Germline V gives CDR1 GTSNPN, CDR2 SVGIG (reference sequence).

This chain connects TRBV19 to TRBJ1-2; D may be TRBD1 (6 bases). CDR3 size: 15 residues. Trimming pared 7 bases from V and 3 bases from J, leaving 18 bases between. Looked up from germline, CDR1 is LNHDA and CDR2 is SQIVND (reference sequence). The CDR3 nucleotides are TGTGCCAGTACGAACACAGGGAGAACGTACTATGGCTACACCTTC. Its protein product is CASTNTGRTYYGYTF.

This clone was found many times. This chain links TRBV14 with TRBJ2-1; TRBD2 aligns across 9 bases. Looked up from germline, CDR1 is SGHDN and CDR2 is FVKESK. The J segment lost 5 bases and the V segment lost 4 bases, leaving 12 bases of the junction unmatched. The CDR3 is 17 amino acids. This chain's CDR3 is CASSPDHVSGSNNEQFF. For the CDR3, the DNA is TGTGCCAGCAGCCCCGACCATGTTAGCGGGAGTAACAATGAGCAGTTCTTC.

This sequence joins TRBV5-1 and TRBJ2-3; 8 bases fit TRBD2. The CDR3 runs 15 residues. After removal of 5 bases from V and 1 base from J, the junction contained 6 bases not matched to a gene. CDR1 SGHRS and CDR2 YFSETQ come from the germline V gene. The CDR3 reads CASRSSGSRTDTQYF. The CDR3 nucleotides are TGCGCCAGCAGATCCAGCGGGAGTCGCACAGATACGCAGTATTTT.

The chain joins TRBV5-1 to TRBJ1-1; 7 bases align to TRBD1. From germline, CDR1 is SGHRS and CDR2 YFSETQ. The junction had 8 bases not matched to a gene; V was cut back by 2 bases and J by 1 base. This CDR3 has 16 residues. The CDR3 sequence: CASSLEQGPGNTEAFF. CDR3 DNA: TGCGCCAGCAGCTTAGAACAGGGGCCGGGGAACACTGAAGCTTTCTTT.

This clone was observed a few times. The chain carries TRBV10-3 and TRBJ2-1, with D possibly being TRBD2 (5 bases). Trimming shortened V by 10 bases and J by 2 bases, and 18 bases separated the two germline ends. This CDR3 contains 15 residues. Germline V lookup: CDR1 ENHRY, CDR2 SYGVKD. The CDR3 nucleotides read TGTGCCACCCTAGAAGTTCGGGATGCCTACAATGAGCAGTTCTTC. It specifies CATLEVRDAYNEQFF.

This chain uses TRBV7-2 with TRBJ1-3; D is perhaps TRBD1 (6 bases). CDR3 size: 15 residues. With 5 bases removed from V and 7 bases from J, the gap between germline ends came to 18 bases. Germline-derived CDR1 and CDR2 are SGHTA and FQGNSA. CDR3 in DNA: TGTGCCAGCAGCATGAGGGGGGGTTTAGGCAACACCATATATTTT. Translation gives CASSMRGGLGNTIYF.

The rearrangement uses TRBV19 and TRBJ2-7; 10 bases agree with TRBD2. CDR1 and CDR2 from the germline V gene are LNHDA and SQIVND (reference sequence). The CDR3 extends over 16 amino acids. V dropped 4 bases and J dropped 2; count of bases not matched to a gene: 8. The CDR3: CASSTPGTSETYEQYV. CDR3 DNA: TGTGCCAGTAGTACCCCCGGGACTAGCGAAACCTACGAGCAGTACGTC.

CDR3 nucleotides: TGTGCCACCTCCCGGGACAATGAGCCCAATGAGCAGTTCTTC. Protein product: CATSRDNEPNEQFF. The J gene is TRBJ2-1, the V gene TRBV7-2; possible D gene TRBD1, 6 bases. The CDR3 is 14 residues long. Trimming shortened V by 10 bases and J by 6 bases, and 19 bases separated the two germline ends. CDR1 and CDR2 (germline): SGHTA, FQGNSA.